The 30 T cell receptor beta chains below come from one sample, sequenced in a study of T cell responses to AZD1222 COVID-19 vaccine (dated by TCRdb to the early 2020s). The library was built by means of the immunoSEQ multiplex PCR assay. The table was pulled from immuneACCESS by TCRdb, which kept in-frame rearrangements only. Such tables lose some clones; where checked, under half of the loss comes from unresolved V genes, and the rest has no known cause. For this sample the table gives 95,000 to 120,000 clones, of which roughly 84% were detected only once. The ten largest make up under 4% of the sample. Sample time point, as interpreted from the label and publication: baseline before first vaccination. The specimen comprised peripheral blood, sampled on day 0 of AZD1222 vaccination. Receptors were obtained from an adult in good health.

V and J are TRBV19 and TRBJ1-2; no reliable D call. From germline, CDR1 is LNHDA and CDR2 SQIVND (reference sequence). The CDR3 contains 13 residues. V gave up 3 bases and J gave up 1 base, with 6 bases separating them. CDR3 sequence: CASSMVNNYGYTF. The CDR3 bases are TGTGCCAGTAGTATGGTCAATAACTATGGCTACACCTTC.

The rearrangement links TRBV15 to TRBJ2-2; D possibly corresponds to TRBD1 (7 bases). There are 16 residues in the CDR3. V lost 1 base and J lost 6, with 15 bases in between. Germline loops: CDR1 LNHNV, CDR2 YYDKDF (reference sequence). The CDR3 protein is CATSRAQGGRAGELFF. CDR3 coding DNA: TGTGCCACCAGCAGAGCGCAGGGGGGCCGGGCCGGGGAGCTGTTTTTT.

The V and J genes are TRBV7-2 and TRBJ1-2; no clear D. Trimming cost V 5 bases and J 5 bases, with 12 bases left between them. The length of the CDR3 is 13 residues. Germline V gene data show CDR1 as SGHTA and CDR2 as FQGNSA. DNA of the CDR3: TGTGCCAGCAGCCAGTCCCTTGGGTATGGCTACACCTTC. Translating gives CASSQSLGYGYTF.

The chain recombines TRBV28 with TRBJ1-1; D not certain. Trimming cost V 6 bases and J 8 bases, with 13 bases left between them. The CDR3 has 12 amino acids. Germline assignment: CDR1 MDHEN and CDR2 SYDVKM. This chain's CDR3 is CASREPGFEAFF. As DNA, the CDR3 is TGTGCCAGCAGGGAACCGGGATTCGAAGCTTTCTTT. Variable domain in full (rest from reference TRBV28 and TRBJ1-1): DVKVTQSSRYLVKRTGEKVFLECVQDMDHENMFWYRQDPGLGLRLIYFSYDVKMKEKGDIPEGYSVSREKKERFSLILESASTNQTSMYLCASREPGFEAFFGQGTRLTVV.

CDR3 sequence: CASSDEQLDTQYF. The DNA for the CDR3 is TGTGCCAGCAGTGATGAACAGCTAGATACGCAGTATTTT. The chain recombines TRBV28 with TRBJ2-3, with no clear D. The germline CDR1 and CDR2 sequences are MDHEN and SYDVKM. The germline V and J ends were trimmed by 5 bases and 5 bases, with 11 bases remaining between them. This CDR3 is built from 13 residues.

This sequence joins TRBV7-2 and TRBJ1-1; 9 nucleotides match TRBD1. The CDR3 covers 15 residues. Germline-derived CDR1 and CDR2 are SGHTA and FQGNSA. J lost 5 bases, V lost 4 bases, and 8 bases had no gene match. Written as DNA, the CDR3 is TGTGCCAGCAGCTCAAATCCGGGACAGGGAACTGAAGCTTTCTTT. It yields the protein CASSSNPGQGTEAFF.

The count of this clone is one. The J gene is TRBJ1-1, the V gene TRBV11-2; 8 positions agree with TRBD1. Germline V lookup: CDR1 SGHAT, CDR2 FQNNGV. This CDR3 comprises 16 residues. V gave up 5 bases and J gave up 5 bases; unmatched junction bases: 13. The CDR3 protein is CASSTSGQGAGTEAFF. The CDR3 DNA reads TGTGCCAGCAGCACCTCCGGTCAGGGGGCGGGAACTGAAGCTTTCTTT. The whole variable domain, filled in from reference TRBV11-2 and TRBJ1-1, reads EAGVAQSPRYKIIEKRQSVAFWCNPISGHATLYWYQQILGQGPKLLIQFQNNGVVDDSQLPKDRFSAERLKGVDSTLKIQPAKLEDSAVYLCASSTSGQGAGTEAFFGQGTRLTVV.

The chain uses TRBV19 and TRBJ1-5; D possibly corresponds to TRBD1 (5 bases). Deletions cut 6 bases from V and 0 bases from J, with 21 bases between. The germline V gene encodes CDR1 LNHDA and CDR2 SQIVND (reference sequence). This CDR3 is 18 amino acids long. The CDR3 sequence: CASSPGTQVTHSNQPQHF. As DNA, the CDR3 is TGTGCCAGTAGCCCCGGGACTCAGGTGACGCATAGCAATCAGCCCCAGCATTTT.

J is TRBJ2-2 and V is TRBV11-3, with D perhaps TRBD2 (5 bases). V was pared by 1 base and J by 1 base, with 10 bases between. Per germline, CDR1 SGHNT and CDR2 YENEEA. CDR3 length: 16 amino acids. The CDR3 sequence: CASSLVGSENTGELFF. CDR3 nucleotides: TGTGCCAGCAGCTTAGTGGGGAGCGAGAACACCGGGGAGCTGTTTTTT. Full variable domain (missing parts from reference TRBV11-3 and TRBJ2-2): EAGVVQSPRYKIIEKKQPVAFWCNPISGHNTLYWYLQNLGQGPELLIRYENEEAVDDSQLPKDRFSAERLKGVDSTLKIQPAELGDSAVYLCASSLVGSENTGELFFGEGSRLTVL.

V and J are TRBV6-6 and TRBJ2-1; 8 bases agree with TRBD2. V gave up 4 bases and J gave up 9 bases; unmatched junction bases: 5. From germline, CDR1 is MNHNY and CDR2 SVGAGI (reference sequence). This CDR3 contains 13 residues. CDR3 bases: TGTGCCAGCAGTTCGTCGGGGGGGATTGAGCAGTTCTTC. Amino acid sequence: CASSSSGGIEQFF.

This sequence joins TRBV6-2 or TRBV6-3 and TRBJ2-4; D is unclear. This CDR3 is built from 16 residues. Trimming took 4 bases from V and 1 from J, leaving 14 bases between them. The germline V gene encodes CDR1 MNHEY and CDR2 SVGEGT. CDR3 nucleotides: TGTGCCAGCAGTTCAGGTAACTTCATCGCCAAAAACATTCAGTACTTC. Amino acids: CASSSGNFIAKNIQYF.

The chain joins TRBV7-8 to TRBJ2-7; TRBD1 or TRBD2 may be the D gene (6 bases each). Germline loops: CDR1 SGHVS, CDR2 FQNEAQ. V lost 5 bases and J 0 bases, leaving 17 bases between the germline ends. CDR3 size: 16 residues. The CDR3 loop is CASSPGPGASSYEQYF. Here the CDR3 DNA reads TGTGCCAGCAGCCCTGGCCCGGGGGCCAGCTCCTACGAGCAGTACTTC.

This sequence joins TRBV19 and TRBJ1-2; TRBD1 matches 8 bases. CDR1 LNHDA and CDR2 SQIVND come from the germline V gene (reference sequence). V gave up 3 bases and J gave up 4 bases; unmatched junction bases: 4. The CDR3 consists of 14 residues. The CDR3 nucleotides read TGTGCCAGTAGTATTGGGGACAGGATCTATGGCTACACCTTC. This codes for CASSIGDRIYGYTF.

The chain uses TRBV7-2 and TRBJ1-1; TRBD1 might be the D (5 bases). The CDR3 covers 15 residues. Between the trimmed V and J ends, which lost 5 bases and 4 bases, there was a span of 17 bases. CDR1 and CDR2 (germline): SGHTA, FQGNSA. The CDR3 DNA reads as TGTGCCAGCAGCCCCACCTGGGGCGCGGGCACTGAAGCTTTCTTT. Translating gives CASSPTWGAGTEAFF.

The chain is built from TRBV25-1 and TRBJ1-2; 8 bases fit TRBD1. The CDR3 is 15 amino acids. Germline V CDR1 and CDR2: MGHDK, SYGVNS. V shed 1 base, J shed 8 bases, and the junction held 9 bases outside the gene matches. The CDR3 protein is CASSESGTGAPGYTF. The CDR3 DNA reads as TGTGCCAGCAGTGAATCAGGGACAGGTGCCCCAGGCTACACCTTC.

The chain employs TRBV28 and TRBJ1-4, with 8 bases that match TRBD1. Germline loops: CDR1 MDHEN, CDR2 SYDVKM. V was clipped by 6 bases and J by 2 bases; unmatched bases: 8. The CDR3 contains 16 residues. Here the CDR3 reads CASSPTGGRTNEKLFF. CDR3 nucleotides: TGTGCCAGCAGCCCCACAGGGGGGCGGACTAATGAAAAACTGTTTTTT.

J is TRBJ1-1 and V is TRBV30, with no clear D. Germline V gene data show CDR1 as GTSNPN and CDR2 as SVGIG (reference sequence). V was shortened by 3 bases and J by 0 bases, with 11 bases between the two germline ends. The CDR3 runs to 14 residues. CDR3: CAWRESGLNTEAFF. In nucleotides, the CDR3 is TGTGCCTGGAGGGAATCGGGGTTGAACACTGAAGCTTTCTTT.

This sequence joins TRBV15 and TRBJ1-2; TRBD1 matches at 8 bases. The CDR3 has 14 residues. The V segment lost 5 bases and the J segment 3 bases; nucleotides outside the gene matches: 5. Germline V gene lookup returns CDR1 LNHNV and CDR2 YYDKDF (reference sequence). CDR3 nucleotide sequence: TGTGCCACCAGCCTTGACAGGGGAGACTATGGCTACACCTTC. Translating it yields CATSLDRGDYGYTF.

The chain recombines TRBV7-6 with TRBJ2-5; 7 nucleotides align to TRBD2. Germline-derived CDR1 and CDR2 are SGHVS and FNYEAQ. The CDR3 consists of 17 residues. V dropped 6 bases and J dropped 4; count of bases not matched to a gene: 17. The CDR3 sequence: CASSQGQAGSLGETQYF. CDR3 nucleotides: TGTGCCAGCAGTCAAGGGCAAGCGGGGTCCCTGGGAGAGACCCAGTACTTC.

The CDR3 DNA follows: TGTGCCAGCAGTTACACCGGGCCAGCGAACACTGAAGCTTTCTTT. Its translation: CASSYTGPANTEAFF. This chain connects TRBV6-5 to TRBJ1-1; no definite D call. The CDR3 runs to 15 residues. Germline CDR1 MNHEY, CDR2 SVGAGI. V was trimmed by 2 bases and J by 1 base, leaving 11 bases between them.

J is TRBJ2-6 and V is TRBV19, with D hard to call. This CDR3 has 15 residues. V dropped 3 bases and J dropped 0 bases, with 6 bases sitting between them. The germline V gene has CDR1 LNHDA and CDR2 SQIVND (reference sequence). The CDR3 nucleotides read TGTGCCAGTAGTATGTTCAGCTCTGGGGCCAACGTCCTGACTTTC. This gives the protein CASSMFSSGANVLTF.

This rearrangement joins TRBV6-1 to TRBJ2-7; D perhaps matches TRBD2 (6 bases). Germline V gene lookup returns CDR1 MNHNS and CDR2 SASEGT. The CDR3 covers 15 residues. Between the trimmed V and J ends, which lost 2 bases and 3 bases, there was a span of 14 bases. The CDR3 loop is CASSERVGGSYEQYF. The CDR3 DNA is TGTGCCAGCAGTGAAAGGGTGGGGGGAAGCTACGAGCAGTACTTC.

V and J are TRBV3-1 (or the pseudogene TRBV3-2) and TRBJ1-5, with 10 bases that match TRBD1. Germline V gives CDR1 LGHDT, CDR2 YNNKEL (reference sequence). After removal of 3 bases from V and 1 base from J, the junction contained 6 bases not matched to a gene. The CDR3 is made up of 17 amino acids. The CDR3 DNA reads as TGTGCCAGCAGCCAGACAGGGGGCGTCGGGAGCAATCAGCCCCAGCATTTT. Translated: CASSQTGGVGSNQPQHF.

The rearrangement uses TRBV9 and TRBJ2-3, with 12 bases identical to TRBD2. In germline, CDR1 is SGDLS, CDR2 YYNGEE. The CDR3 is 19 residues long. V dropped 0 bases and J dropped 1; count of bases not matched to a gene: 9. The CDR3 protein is CASSVGLAGAQHRTDTQYF. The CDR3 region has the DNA TGTGCCAGCAGCGTAGGACTAGCGGGGGCTCAACACCGCACAGATACGCAGTATTTT.

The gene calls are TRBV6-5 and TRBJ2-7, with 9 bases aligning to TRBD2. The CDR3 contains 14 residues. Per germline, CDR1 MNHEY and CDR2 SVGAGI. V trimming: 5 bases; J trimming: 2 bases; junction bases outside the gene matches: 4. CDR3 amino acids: CASSPSGIPYEQYF. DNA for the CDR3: TGTGCCAGCAGTCCTAGCGGGATTCCCTACGAGCAGTACTTC.

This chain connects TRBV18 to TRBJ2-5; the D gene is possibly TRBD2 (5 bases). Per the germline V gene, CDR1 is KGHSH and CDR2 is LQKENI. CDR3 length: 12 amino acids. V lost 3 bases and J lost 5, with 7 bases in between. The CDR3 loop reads CASSPEEETQYF. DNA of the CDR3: TGTGCCAGCTCACCGGAGGAGGAGACCCAGTACTTC.

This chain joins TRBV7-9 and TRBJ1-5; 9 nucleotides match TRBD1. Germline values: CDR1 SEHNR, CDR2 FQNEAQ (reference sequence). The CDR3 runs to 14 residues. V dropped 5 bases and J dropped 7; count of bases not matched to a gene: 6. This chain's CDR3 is CASSHGTGWQPQHF. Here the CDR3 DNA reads TGTGCCAGCAGCCACGGGACAGGGTGGCAGCCCCAGCATTTT.

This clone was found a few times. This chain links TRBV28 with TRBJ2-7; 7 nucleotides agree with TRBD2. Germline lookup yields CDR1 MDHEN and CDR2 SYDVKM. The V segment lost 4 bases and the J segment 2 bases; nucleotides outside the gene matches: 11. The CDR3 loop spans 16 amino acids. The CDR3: CASSSPGRSGAYEQYF. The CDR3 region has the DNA TGTGCCAGCAGTTCGCCGGGACGCAGCGGGGCCTACGAGCAGTACTTC. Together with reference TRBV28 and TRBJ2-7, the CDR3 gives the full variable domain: DVKVTQSSRYLVKRTGEKVFLECVQDMDHENMFWYRQDPGLGLRLIYFSYDVKMKEKGDIPEGYSVSREKKERFSLILESASTNQTSMYLCASSSPGRSGAYEQYFGPGTRLTVT.

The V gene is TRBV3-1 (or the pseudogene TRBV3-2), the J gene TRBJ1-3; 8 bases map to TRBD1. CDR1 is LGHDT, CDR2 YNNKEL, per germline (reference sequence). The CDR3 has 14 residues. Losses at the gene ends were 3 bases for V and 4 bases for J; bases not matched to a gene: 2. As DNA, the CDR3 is TGTGCCAGCAGCCATCGGACAGGGGGAAACACCATATATTTT. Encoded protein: CASSHRTGGNTIYF.

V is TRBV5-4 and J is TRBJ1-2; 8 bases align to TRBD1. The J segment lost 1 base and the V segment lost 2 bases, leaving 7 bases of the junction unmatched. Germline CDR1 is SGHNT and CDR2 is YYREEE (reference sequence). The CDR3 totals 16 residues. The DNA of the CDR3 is TGTGCCAGCAGCTTTGGCCAGGGGGCGCTTAACTATGGCTACACCTTC. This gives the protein CASSFGQGALNYGYTF.